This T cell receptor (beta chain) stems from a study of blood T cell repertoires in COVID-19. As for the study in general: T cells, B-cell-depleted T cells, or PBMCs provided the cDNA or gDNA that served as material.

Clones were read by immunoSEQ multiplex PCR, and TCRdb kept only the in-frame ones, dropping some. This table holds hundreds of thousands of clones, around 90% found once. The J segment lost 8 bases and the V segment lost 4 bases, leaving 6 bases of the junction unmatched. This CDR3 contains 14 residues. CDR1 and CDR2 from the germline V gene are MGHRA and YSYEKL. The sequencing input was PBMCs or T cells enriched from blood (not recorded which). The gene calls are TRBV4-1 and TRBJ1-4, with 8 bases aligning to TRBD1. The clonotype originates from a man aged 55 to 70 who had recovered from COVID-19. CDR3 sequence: CASSLMTGDEKLFF. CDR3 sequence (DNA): TGCGCCAGCAGCCTAATGACAGGGGACGAAAAACTGTTTTTT.